The next 5 T cell receptor beta chains were all read from a single sample in a study of human T cells and chemical hapten exposure. TCRdb fed the RACE reads into MiXCR, producing one record per CDR3 protein. The sample shows some 190,000 distinct CDR3 sequences, 20% to 25% of them seen only once. The time point is: patch test 1, 2 weeks after DPC sensitization. Treatment given: therapeutic diphenylcyclopropenone sensitization with weekly scalp DPC. The sample consisted of whole blood, taken in connection with sensitization to the hapten diphenylcyclopropenone (DPC). These TCRs come from a woman aged 45-65 years with alopecia areata. Some clones in this sample may be carry-over from other donors' samples.

This rearrangement joins TRBV27 to TRBJ1-5; D might be TRBD1 (5 bases). The CDR3 runs 15 residues. Germline V gives CDR1 MNHEY, CDR2 SMNVEV (reference sequence). V lost 0 bases and J 6 bases, leaving 12 bases between the germline ends. The CDR3, as DNA: TGTGCCAGCAGTTTATCCGGGGGAGTCACTCAGCCCCAGCATTTT. Translation: CASSLSGGVTQPQHF.

This clonotype was observed a few times. This chain links TRBV29-1 with TRBJ1-2; D is possibly TRBD1 (6 bases). This CDR3 comprises 13 residues. Germline loops: CDR1 SQVTM, CDR2 ANQGSEA. V lost 7 bases to trimming and J lost 1 base, with 13 bases between them. The CDR3 DNA sequence: TGCAGCGCTGGGGGGACAAATAACTATGGCTACACCTTC. Amino acid sequence: CSAGGTNNYGYTF.

Regarding this clonotype: One end of the junction fails to match germline, which may point to a read error. V and J are TRBV3-1 and TRBJ1-1; D remains unclear. This CDR3 comprises 15 residues. Looked up from germline, CDR1 is LGHDT and CDR2 is YNNKEL (reference sequence). CDR3 nucleotides: TGTGCCAGCACCCAACATCCGGAGCCGAACACTGAAGCTTTCTTT. It specifies CASTQHPEPNTEAFF.

The rearrangement links TRBV20-1 to TRBJ2-3; D call uncertain. V was pared by 3 bases and J by 2 bases, with 15 bases between. The CDR3 spans 15 residues. Germline CDR1 reads DFQATT; CDR2 reads SNEGSKA (reference sequence). CDR3 loop: CSASRVGSATDTQYF. For the CDR3, the DNA is TGCAGTGCTAGTCGGGTAGGATCGGCCACAGATACGCAGTATTTT.

The V call is TRBV20-1, the J call TRBJ2-2; TRBD1 matches 7 bases. This CDR3 is built from 14 residues. J lost 4 bases, V lost 6 bases, and 8 bases had no gene match. Germline V CDR1 and CDR2: DFQATT, SNEGSKA (reference sequence). This chain's CDR3 is CSARKGAGTGELFF. Written as DNA, the CDR3 is TGCAGTGCCAGAAAGGGGGCGGGCACCGGGGAGCTGTTTTTT.